This T cell receptor beta chain derives from a study of CD8+ T cells in alopecia areata. Turning to the study itself: Treated patients took oral tofacitinib at 5 to 10 mg twice daily. Tofacitinib therapy lasting 6 to 18 months was followed by 6 months off drug. Severity in treated patients was scored by percentage of scalp area affected.

Treatment of the sample: oral pan-JAK inhibitor, 5-10 mg twice daily. As the sequencing template, cDNA was produced by extracting RNA and reverse transcribing it. Sequencing used immunoSEQ multiplex PCR; TCRdb keeps in-frame clones, though not all of them. This sample has fewer than 250,000 clones; less than 65% occur once, and the top ten carry about 0.94%. About this clone itself: What it binds is not known.

CDR1 is SGDLS, CDR2 YYNGEE, per germline. V lost 4 bases and J 5 bases, leaving 18 bases between the germline ends. The CDR3 length is 15 residues. Overall study findings and caveats: Scalp sample data also include resident alphabeta T cells from normal skin.

This material consisted of CD4+ T cells sorted from blood, taken at week 24, from a patient treated with tofacitinib. The origin of this receptor is a human donor with alopecia areata. The chain carries TRBV9 and TRBJ1-1; D remains unclear. The CDR3 is CASSTRLDLGTEAFF. As DNA, the CDR3 is TGTGCCAGCAGCACGCGGTTGGACTTAGGGACTGAAGCTTTCTTT.